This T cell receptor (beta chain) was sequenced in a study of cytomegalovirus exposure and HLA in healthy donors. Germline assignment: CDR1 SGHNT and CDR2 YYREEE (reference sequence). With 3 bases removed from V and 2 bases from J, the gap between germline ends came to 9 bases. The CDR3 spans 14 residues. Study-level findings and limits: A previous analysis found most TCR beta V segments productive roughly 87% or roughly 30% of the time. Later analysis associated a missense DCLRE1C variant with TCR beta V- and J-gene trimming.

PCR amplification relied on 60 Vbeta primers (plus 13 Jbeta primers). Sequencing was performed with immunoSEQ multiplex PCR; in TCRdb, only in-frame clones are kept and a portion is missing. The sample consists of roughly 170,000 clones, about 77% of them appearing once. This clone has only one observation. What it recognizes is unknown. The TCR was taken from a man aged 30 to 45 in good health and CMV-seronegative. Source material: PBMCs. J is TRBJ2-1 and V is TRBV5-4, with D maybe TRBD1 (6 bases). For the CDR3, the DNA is TGTGCCAGCAGCTCAAGGACAGCCTACAATGAGCAGTTCTTC. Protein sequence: CASSSRTAYNEQFF.